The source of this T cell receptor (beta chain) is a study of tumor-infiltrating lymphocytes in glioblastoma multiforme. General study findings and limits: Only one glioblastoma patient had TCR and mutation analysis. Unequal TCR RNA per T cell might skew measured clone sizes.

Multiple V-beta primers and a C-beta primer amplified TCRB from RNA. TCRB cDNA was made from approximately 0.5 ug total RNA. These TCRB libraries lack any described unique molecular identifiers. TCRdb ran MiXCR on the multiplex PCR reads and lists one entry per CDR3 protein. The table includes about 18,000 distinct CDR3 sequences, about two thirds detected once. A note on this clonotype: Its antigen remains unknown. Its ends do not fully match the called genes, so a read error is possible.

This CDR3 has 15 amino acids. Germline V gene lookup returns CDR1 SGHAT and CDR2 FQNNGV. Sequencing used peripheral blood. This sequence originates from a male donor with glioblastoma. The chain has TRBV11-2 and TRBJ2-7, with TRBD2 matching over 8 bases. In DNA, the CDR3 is TGTGCCAGCAGCACGGGACTAGTGACTGTGTACGAGAAGTACTTC. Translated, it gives CASSTGLVTVYEKYF. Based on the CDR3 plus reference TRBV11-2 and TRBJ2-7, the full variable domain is EAGVAQSPRYKIIEKRQSVAFWCNPISGHATLYWYQQILGQGPKLLIQFQNNGVVDDSQLPKDRFSAERLKGVDSTLKIQPAKLEDSAVYLCASSTGLVTVYEKYFGPGTRLTVT.